This is a list of T cell receptor beta chains from one sample in a study of T cell responses to AZD1222 COVID-19 vaccine. Profiled with immunoSEQ multiplex PCR; TCRdb holds only in-frame clones, not every one. The table shows about 160,000 clones, with approximately 91% occurring only once. The source was peripheral blood, collected on day 0 of AZD1222 vaccination. The receptors shown here come from an adult in good health. Each CDR3 is given with its conserved first and last residue. The D gene is left open where the match is weak.

v_gene: TRBV7-2; j_gene: TRBJ1-2; d_gene: -; CDR3nt: TGTGCCAGCAGCTCCGGACGGAGTCCTACTATCCTTAACTATGGCTACACCTTC; CDR3aa: CASSSGRSPTILNYGYTF
v_gene: TRBV9; j_gene: TRBJ2-7; d_gene: -; CDR3nt: TGTGCCAGCAGACTTACAGGAGCCTACGAGCAGTACTTC; CDR3aa: CASRLTGAYEQYF
v_gene: TRBV7-3; j_gene: TRBJ2-1; d_gene: -; CDR3nt: TGTGCCAGCAGCTTAACAAGTCAACTAGGTCCCTACAATGAGCAGTTCTTC; CDR3aa: CASSLTSQLGPYNEQFF
v_gene: TRBV7-2; j_gene: TRBJ1-1; d_gene: TRBD1; CDR3nt: TGTGCCAGCAGCTTTGGACAGGTCAACACTGAAGCTTTCTTT; CDR3aa: CASSFGQVNTEAFF
v_gene: TRBV28; j_gene: TRBJ1-5; d_gene: TRBD1; CDR3nt: TGTGCCAGCAGTTCCCGGGACAGGGGGCTCGATCAGCCCCAGCATTTT; CDR3aa: CASSSRDRGLDQPQHF
v_gene: TRBV27; j_gene: TRBJ1-1; d_gene: -; CDR3nt: TGTGCCAGCAGCCTGGTAGGGACTGAAGCTTTCTTT; CDR3aa: CASSLVGTEAFF
v_gene: TRBV30; j_gene: TRBJ2-7; d_gene: TRBD1; CDR3nt: TGTGCCTGGAGTGGCCAAACAGGGGGACTCTACGAGCAGTACTTC; CDR3aa: CAWSGQTGGLYEQYF
v_gene: TRBV5-4; j_gene: TRBJ2-3; d_gene: -; CDR3nt: TGTGCCAGCAGCTTGGTTTCAGATACGCAGTATTTT; CDR3aa: CASSLVSDTQYF
v_gene: TRBV18; j_gene: TRBJ1-5; d_gene: TRBD1; CDR3nt: TGTGCCAGCTCACCGGGACAGGGGAATCAGCCCCAGCATTTT; CDR3aa: CASSPGQGNQPQHF
v_gene: TRBV12-3/TRBV12-4; j_gene: TRBJ2-1; d_gene: -; CDR3nt: TGTGCCAGCAGTTTGGCCTACAATGAGCAGTTCTTC; CDR3aa: CASSLAYNEQFF
v_gene: TRBV18; j_gene: TRBJ2-3; d_gene: TRBD2; CDR3nt: TGTGCCAGCTCACCACCGGGGAATCGACTAGCGGATATCACAGATACGCAGTATTTT; CDR3aa: CASSPPGNRLADITDTQYF
v_gene: TRBV5-6; j_gene: TRBJ1-1; d_gene: TRBD1; CDR3nt: TGTGCCAGCAGCTCCCGGGACAGGGGCGCTGAAGCTTTCTTT; CDR3aa: CASSSRDRGAEAFF
v_gene: TRBV6-6; j_gene: TRBJ1-5; d_gene: -; CDR3nt: TGTGCCAGCAGTTCACGACCAGGGGATAGCAATCAGCCCCAGCATTTT; CDR3aa: CASSSRPGDSNQPQHF
v_gene: TRBV6-5; j_gene: TRBJ2-6; d_gene: -; CDR3nt: TGTGCCAGCAGTCGTGGACCTGGGGGGGCCAACGTCCTGACTTTC; CDR3aa: CASSRGPGGANVLTF
v_gene: TRBV5-1; j_gene: TRBJ1-1; d_gene: -; CDR3nt: TGCGCCAGCAGCCTAGACGTGAACACTGAAGCTTTCTTT; CDR3aa: CASSLDVNTEAFF
v_gene: TRBV7-2; j_gene: TRBJ2-3; d_gene: -; CDR3nt: TGTGCCAGCAGCTTAAGTGTGGGAGGCACAGATACGCAGTATTTT; CDR3aa: CASSLSVGGTDTQYF
v_gene: TRBV28; j_gene: TRBJ2-3; d_gene: -; CDR3nt: TGTGCCAGCAGGCGGACCCCCACAGATACGCAGTATTTT; CDR3aa: CASRRTPTDTQYF
v_gene: TRBV15; j_gene: TRBJ1-5; d_gene: -; CDR3nt: TGTGCCACCAGCAGAGCGGGGGGGAATCAGCCCCAGCATTTT; CDR3aa: CATSRAGGNQPQHF
v_gene: TRBV4-2; j_gene: TRBJ2-2; d_gene: -; CDR3nt: TGTGCCAGCAGCCAAGATGGCGGAGGATACACCGGGGAGCTGTTTTTT; CDR3aa: CASSQDGGGYTGELFF
v_gene: TRBV21-1; j_gene: TRBJ2-1; d_gene: -; CDR3nt: TGTGCCAGCAGCAGGTCACAGGGCTTTGGTGGTGAGCAGTTCTTC; CDR3aa: CASSRSQGFGGEQFF
v_gene: TRBV3-1/TRBV3-2; j_gene: TRBJ1-6; d_gene: -; CDR3nt: TGTGCCAGCAGCCAGACGGCCTATAATTCACCCCTCCACTTT; CDR3aa: CASSQTAYNSPLHF
v_gene: TRBV18; j_gene: TRBJ1-1; d_gene: -; CDR3nt: TGTGCCAGCTCACCACCACAGGGACCCATGAACACTGAAGCTTTCTTT; CDR3aa: CASSPPQGPMNTEAFF
v_gene: TRBV24-1; j_gene: TRBJ1-1; d_gene: -; CDR3nt: TGTGCCACCAGTGATCCCGACACTGAAGCTTTCTTT; CDR3aa: CATSDPDTEAFF
v_gene: TRBV15; j_gene: TRBJ1-3; d_gene: -; CDR3nt: TGTGCCACCAGCAGAGTACAGGGATTCGGAAACACCATATATTTT; CDR3aa: CATSRVQGFGNTIYF
v_gene: TRBV6-1; j_gene: TRBJ2-1; d_gene: -; CDR3nt: TGTGCCAGCAGTGAGTCGGCCGGTGAGCAGTTCTTC; CDR3aa: CASSESAGEQFF
v_gene: TRBV7-9; j_gene: TRBJ2-7; d_gene: -; CDR3nt: TGTGCCAGCAGTGAAGCAGGGAGGCCCTACGAGCAGTACTTC; CDR3aa: CASSEAGRPYEQYF